Below, 9 T cell receptor beta chains from the same sample are listed, as sequenced in a study of shared clonotypes between healthy human individuals. Assay used: immunoSEQ multiplex PCR; TCRdb lists only in-frame clones, some missing. The data show about 380,000 clones, 96% seen once. The source material was memory CD8+ T cells sorted from blood. Subset of the sample: CD45RO+ cells pooled with CCR7-negative TemRA cells. The receptors come from a young man in good health.

V is TRBV5-1 and J is TRBJ1-3; D not certain. Looked up from germline, CDR1 is SGHRS and CDR2 is YFSETQ. The CDR3 sequence is 13 residues long. V gave up 2 bases and J gave up 8 bases, with 11 bases separating them. CDR3 in DNA: TGCGCCAGCAGCTTAGCTGGGCAGGACACCATATATTTT. It yields the protein CASSLAGQDTIYF. Together with reference TRBV5-1 and TRBJ1-3, the CDR3 gives the full variable domain: KAGVTQTPRYLIKTRGQQVTLSCSPISGHRSVSWYQQTPGQGLQFLFEYFSETQRNKGNFPGRFSGRQFSNSRSEMNVSTLELGDSALYLCASSLAGQDTIYFGEGSWLTVV.

J is TRBJ1-4 and V is TRBV7-9, with 11 nucleotides matching TRBD1. The V gene end was trimmed by 3 bases and the J gene end by 4 bases; junction bases not matched to a gene: 10. Germline CDR1 SEHNR, CDR2 FQNEAQ (reference sequence). The CDR3 spans 18 residues. The CDR3 DNA sequence: TGTGCCAGCAGCTTTGCATCGGGACAGGGGGTGAATAATGAAAAACTGTTTTTT. It codes for CASSFASGQGVNNEKLFF. The whole variable domain, filled in from reference TRBV7-9 and TRBJ1-4, reads DTGVSQNPRHKITKRGQNVTFRCDPISEHNRLYWYRQTLGQGPEFLTYFQNEAQLEKSRLLSDRFSAERPKGSFSTLEIQRTEQGDSAMYLCASSFASGQGVNNEKLFFGSGTQLSVL.

The J gene is TRBJ1-1, the V gene TRBV7-6, with D possibly TRBD1 on 5 matching bases. The CDR3 sequence is 13 residues long. Germline CDR1 and CDR2: SGHVS and FNYEAQ. V was trimmed by 7 bases and J by 8 bases, leaving 17 bases between them. The chain's CDR3 is CASTGTVNGEAFF. The DNA of the CDR3 is TGTGCCAGCACCGGGACCGTGAATGGGGAAGCTTTCTTT. Complete variable domain (other parts from reference TRBV7-6 and TRBJ1-1): GAGVSQSPRYKVTKRGQDVALRCDPISGHVSLYWYRQALGQGPEFLTYFNYEAQQDKSGLPNDRFSAERPEGSISTLTIQRTEQRDSAMYRCASTGTVNGEAFFGQGTRLTVV.

The CDR3 sequence: CAISESGGAQPQHF. The CDR3 DNA reads as TGTGCCATCAGTGAGTCGGGGGGGGCGCAGCCCCAGCATTTT. This chain links TRBV10-3 with TRBJ1-5; maybe TRBD1 (6 bases). Trimming stripped 0 bases from V and 7 bases from J, with 10 bases between. CDR3 length: 14 amino acids. CDR1 is ENHRY, CDR2 SYGVKD, per germline.

The chain is built from TRBV21-1 and TRBJ2-7; the table's D call, TRBD2, has no DNA check behind it. TRBV21-1 is reported as a pseudogene. The CDR3 loop spans 16 amino acids. CDR3 sequence: CASSKREGTFSYEQYF. The CDR3 DNA is TGTGCCAGCAGCAAAAGGGAGGGGACCTTCTCCTACGAGCAGTACTTC.

This sequence joins TRBV19 and TRBJ1-2; no clear D gene. Per germline, CDR1 LNHDA and CDR2 SQIVND (reference sequence). This CDR3 region has 9 residues. The V end was cut by 9 bases, the J end by 7 bases, with 6 bases between. CDR3 in DNA: TGTGCCAGCGGGAGTGGCTACACCTTC. It is translated as CASGSGYTF.

CDR3 amino acids: CAISAYSSYEQYF. CDR3 in DNA: TGTGCCATCAGTGCCTACAGCTCCTACGAGCAGTACTTC. This sequence joins TRBV10-3 and TRBJ2-7, with D unresolved. V dropped 4 bases and J dropped 0 bases, with 7 bases sitting between them. Germline CDR1 is ENHRY and CDR2 is SYGVKD. The length of the CDR3 is 13 residues.

The V call is TRBV4-2, the J call TRBJ2-5; possible D gene TRBD2, 5 bases. Between the trimmed V and J ends, which lost 1 base and 0 bases, there was a span of 18 bases. The CDR3 loop spans 18 amino acids. Germline values: CDR1 LGHNA, CDR2 YNFKEQ. In DNA form, the CDR3 reads TGTGCCAGCAGCCAAGGGGGAAGACCAGCGGTGAACCAAGAGACCCAGTACTTC. Encoded protein: CASSQGGRPAVNQETQYF.

For this clone: This same CDR3 is encoded by further DNA sequences in the sample. V and J are TRBV5-4 and TRBJ1-1, with no clear D. Trimming stripped 2 bases from V and 0 bases from J, with 8 bases between. This CDR3 contains 14 residues. Germline loops: CDR1 SGHNT, CDR2 YYREEE (reference sequence). This chain's CDR3 is CASSFGGMNTEAFF. CDR3 DNA: TGTGCCAGCAGCTTCGGCGGTATGAACACTGAAGCTTTCTTT. Looking up the rest from reference TRBV5-4 and TRBJ1-1 gives the full variable domain: ETGVTQSPTHLIKTRGQQVTLRCSSQSGHNTVSWYQQALGQGPQFIFQYYREEENGRGNFPPRFSGLQFPNYSSELNVNALELDDSALYLCASSFGGMNTEAFFGQGTRLTVV.